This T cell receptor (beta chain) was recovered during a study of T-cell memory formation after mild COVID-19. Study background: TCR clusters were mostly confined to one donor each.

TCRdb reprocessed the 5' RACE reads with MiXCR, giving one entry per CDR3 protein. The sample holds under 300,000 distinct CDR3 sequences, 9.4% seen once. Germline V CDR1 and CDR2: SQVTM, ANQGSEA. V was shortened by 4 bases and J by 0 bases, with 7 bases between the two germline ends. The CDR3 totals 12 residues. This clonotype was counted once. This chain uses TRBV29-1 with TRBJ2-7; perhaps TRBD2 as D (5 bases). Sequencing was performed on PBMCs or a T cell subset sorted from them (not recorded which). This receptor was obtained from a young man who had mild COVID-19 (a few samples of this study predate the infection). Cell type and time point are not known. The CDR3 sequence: CSVVGSSYEQYF. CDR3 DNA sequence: TGCAGCGTTGTGGGGAGCTCCTACGAGCAGTACTTC.